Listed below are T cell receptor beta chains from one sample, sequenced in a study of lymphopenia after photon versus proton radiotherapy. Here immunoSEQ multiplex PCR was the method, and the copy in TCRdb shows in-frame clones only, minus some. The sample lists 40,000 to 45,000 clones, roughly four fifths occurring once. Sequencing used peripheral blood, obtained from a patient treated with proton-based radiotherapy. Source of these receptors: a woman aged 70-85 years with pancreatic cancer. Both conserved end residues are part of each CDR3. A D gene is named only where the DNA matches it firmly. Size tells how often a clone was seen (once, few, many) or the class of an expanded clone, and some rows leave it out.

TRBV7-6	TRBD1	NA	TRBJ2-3	TGTGCCAGCAGCTTAGTCGACAGGGGGCGCGCGGTTAGCACAGATACGCAGTATTTT	CASSLVDRGRAVSTDTQYF
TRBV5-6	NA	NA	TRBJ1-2	TGTGCCAGCAGCTTAGCAAGCGAATTGATTTATGGCTACACCTTC	CASSLASELIYGYTF
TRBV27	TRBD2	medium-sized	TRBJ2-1	TGTGCCAGCGCACTAGCGGGAGTTAGCAATGAGCAGTTCTTC	CASALAGVSNEQFF
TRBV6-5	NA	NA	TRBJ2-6	TGTGCCAGCAGGTTAGATTCTGGGGCCAACGTCCTGACTTTC	CASRLDSGANVLTF
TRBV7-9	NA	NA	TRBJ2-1	TGTGCCAGCACCCTAGGGGCCGGGAGTGTTGGTGAGCAGTTCTTC	CASTLGAGSVGEQFF
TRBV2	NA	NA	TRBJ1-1	TGTGCCAGCAGTGCGCAGGGCACTGAAGCTTTCTTT	CASSAQGTEAFF
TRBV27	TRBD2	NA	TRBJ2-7	TGTGCCAGCAGTCTACGGGCGGGAGCGCTTTACGAGCAGTACTTC	CASSLRAGALYEQYF
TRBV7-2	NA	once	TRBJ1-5	TGTGCCAGCAGCTTAACCAGGGCTTCCAATCAGCCCCAGCATTTT	CASSLTRASNQPQHF
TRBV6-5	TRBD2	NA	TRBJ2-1	TGTGCCAGCAAAGTGGCGGGAGGGCGAAATGAGCAGTTCTTC	CASKVAGGRNEQFF
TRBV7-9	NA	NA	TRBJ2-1	TGTGCCAGCAGCTTTACTAGGAGTAGGCACAATGAGCAGTTCTTC	CASSFTRSRHNEQFF
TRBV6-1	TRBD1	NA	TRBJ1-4	TGTGCCAGCAGTCACAGGGGGCGCGTTGAAAAACTGTTTTTT	CASSHRGRVEKLFF
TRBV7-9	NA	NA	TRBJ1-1	TGTGCCAGCACCATATTCCCTCGGATGAACACTGAAGCTTTCTTT	CASTIFPRMNTEAFF
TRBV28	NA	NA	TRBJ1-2	TGTGCCAGCAGTTTACCACCTTTCTATGGCTACACCTTC	CASSLPPFYGYTF
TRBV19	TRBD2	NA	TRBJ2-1	TGTGCCAGTATGCCCCGAGGACTAGCGGGAGCGTACAATGAGCAGTTCTTC	CASMPRGLAGAYNEQFF
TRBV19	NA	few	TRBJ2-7	TGTGCCAGTAGTATAGACGGGTCCTCCAGCTCCTACGAGCAGTACTTC	CASSIDGSSSSYEQYF
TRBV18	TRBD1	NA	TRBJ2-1	TGTGCCAGCGTTCCGGGACAGGGGCACAATGAGCAGTTCTTC	CASVPGQGHNEQFF
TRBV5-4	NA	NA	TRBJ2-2	TGTGCCAGCAGCTTGGACTTAACCGGGGAGCTGTTTTTT	CASSLDLTGELFF
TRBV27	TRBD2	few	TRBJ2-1	TGTGCCAGCAGTATGAGGACTAGCCCCCTAAATGAGCAGTTCTTC	CASSMRTSPLNEQFF
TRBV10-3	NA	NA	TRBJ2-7	TGTGCCATCAGTGAGGTCCGAAGCTCCTACGAGCAGTACTTC	CAISEVRSSYEQYF
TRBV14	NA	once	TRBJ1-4	TGTGCCAGCAGCCAAACCACCCTCTCTGTCCGTGAAAAACTGTTTTTT	CASSQTTLSVREKLFF
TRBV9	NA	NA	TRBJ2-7	TGTGCCAGCAGCGTAGACATGAACTCCTACGAGCAGTACTTC	CASSVDMNSYEQYF
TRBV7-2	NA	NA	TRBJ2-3	TGTGCCAGCAGCTTCGGGGATACGCAGTATTTT	CASSFGDTQYF
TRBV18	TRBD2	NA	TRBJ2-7	TGTGCCAGCTCACCGGTAGGCACGGGGGGAACCTACGAGCAGTACTTC	CASSPVGTGGTYEQYF
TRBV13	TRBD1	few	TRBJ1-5	TGTGCCAGCAGCCGGACAGGGGGCGGCAATCAGCCCCAGCATTTT	CASSRTGGGNQPQHF
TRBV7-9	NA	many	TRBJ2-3	TGTGCCAGCAGCTTAGCATCCAGCCCTTCAGATACGCAGTATTTT	CASSLASSPSDTQYF
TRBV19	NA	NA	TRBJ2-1	TGTGCCAGTAGGTCGTGGTCGGCGAGCTCCTACAATGAGCAGTTCTTC	CASRSWSASSYNEQFF
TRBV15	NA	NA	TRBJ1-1	TGTGCCACCAGCAGAGGAGGTAGGGGGGTTTCTGAAGCTTTCTTT	CATSRGGRGVSEAFF
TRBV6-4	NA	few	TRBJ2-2	TGTGCCAGCAGCCGGGATCCACCTGGGGAGCTGTTTTTT	CASSRDPPGELFF
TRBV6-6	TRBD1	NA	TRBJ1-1	TGTGCCAGCAGCCCGACAGGGGGCACTGAAGCTTTCTTT	CASSPTGGTEAFF
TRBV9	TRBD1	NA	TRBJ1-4	TGTGCCAGCAGCGTAGACCCTCCAGGGGGGGTAACTAATGAAAAACTGTTTTTT	CASSVDPPGGVTNEKLFF
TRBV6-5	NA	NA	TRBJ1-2	TGTGCCAGCAGCCAAGTCCAGGGGAGTGGCTACACCTTC	CASSQVQGSGYTF
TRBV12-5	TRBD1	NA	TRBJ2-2	TGTGCTAGTGGTTTGGGGGACAGGGGGCCCGGGGAGCTGTTTTTT	CASGLGDRGPGELFF
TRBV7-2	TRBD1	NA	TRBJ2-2	TGTGCCAGCAGCCCTACAGGGGCCGACACCGGGGAGCTGTTTTTT	CASSPTGADTGELFF
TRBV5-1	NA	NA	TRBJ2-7	TGCGCCAGCAGCTTGGACAGCACCTACGAGCAGTACTTC	CASSLDSTYEQYF
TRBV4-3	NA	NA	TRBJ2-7	TGCGCCAGCAGTAGAAGTAGTGGTGTCTACGAGCAGTACTTC	CASSRSSGVYEQYF
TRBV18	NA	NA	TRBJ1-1	TGTGCCAGCTCACCACCTTCCCCGGCTCGGTGGGAAGCTTTCTTT	CASSPPSPARWEAFF
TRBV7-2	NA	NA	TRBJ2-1	TGTGCCAGCAGCTTTGGGCTGAGATACAATGAGCAGTTCTTC	CASSFGLRYNEQFF
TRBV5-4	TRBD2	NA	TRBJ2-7	TGTGCCAGCAGCGGCGTGGCGGGAGGGATCCCCAACGAGCAGTACTTC	CASSGVAGGIPNEQYF
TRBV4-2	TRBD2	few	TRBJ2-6	TGTGCCAGCAGCCAGGCGGGTAGTAGCGGGAGATCTGGCAGCGTCCTGACTTTC	CASSQAGSSGRSGSVLTF
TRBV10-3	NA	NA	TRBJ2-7	TGTGCCATCAGTGAGGGGGGTAGCTACGAGCAGTACTTC	CAISEGGSYEQYF
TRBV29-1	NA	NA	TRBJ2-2	TGCAGCGTTGCCCATAAGGGTCGGAGCACCGGGGAGCTGTTTTTT	CSVAHKGRSTGELFF
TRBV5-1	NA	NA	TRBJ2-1	TGCGCCAGCAGCGACGAATCGGGCTACAAGCGGGTATACAATGAGCAGTTCTTC	CASSDESGYKRVYNEQFF
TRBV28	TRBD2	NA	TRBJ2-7	TGTGCCAGCACCGGAAGCGGGAGCGGAAACTACGAGCAGTACTTC	CASTGSGSGNYEQYF
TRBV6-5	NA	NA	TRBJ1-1	TGTGCCAGCAGTAGACCCGCCGGGGGAGCCACTGAAGCTTTCTTT	CASSRPAGGATEAFF
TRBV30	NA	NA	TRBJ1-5	TGTGCCTGGAGTTTAGGTTCGGCGAGCAATCAGCCCCAGCATTTT	CAWSLGSASNQPQHF
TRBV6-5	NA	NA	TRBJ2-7	TGTGCCAGCAGGTCCGTGGCGGGGTCCTACGAGCAGTACTTC	CASRSVAGSYEQYF
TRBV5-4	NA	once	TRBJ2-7	TGTGCCAGCAGCCCGGACATAGCCTACGAGCAGTACTTC	CASSPDIAYEQYF
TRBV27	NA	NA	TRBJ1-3	TGTGCCAGCAGTTGGGGGGCTGGAAACACCATATATTTT	CASSWGAGNTIYF
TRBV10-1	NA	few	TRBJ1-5	TGCGCCACACGAGGGGCGCGAAGGTATAGCAATCAGCCCCAGCATTTT	CATRGARRYSNQPQHF
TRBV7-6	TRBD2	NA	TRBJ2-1	TGTGCCAGCAGGGGGACTAGCGGACCTCCCTATGAGCAGTTCTTC	CASRGTSGPPYEQFF
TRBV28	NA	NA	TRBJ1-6	TGTGCCAGCAGTTTGGTAGGGCAGGGAGATTCACCCCTCCACTTT	CASSLVGQGDSPLHF
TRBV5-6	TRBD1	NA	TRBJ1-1	TGTGCCAGCAGCCTGACAGGGGGCACTGAAGCTTTCTTT	CASSLTGGTEAFF
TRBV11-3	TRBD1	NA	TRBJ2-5	TGTGCCAGCAGCTTAGTCCCGGGACAGGGGTACTTC	CASSLVPGQGYF
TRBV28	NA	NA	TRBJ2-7	TGTGCCAGCAGTTCGGACGGTCACGAGCAGTACTTC	CASSSDGHEQYF
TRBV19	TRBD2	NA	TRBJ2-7	TGTGCCAGTAGTAGAGTACCCACTAGCGGGATACGGGAAGAGAGTTCCTACGAGCAGTACTTC	CASSRVPTSGIREESSYEQYF